This T cell receptor beta chain was identified in a study of T-cell memory formation after mild COVID-19 (dated by TCRdb to about 2021). With respect to the entire study: TCR sequence clusters from the two donors were found to be largely donor specific. In two donors, T-cell clones that expanded and contracted after mild COVID-19 were followed by sequencing TCRalpha and TCRbeta repertoires longitudinally. The cohort was made up of two young adult volunteers, one female and one male, who were previously healthy. Overall study results and their limits: The second-wave clones that peaked on day 37 were not confirmed to be SARS-CoV-2 specific. Contracting CD4+ clones were located mainly in the CM and EM memory subsets, whereas CD8+ clones were found to be enriched in EMRA. Some responding clones were detected in pre-infection memory, which suggested that pre-existing cross-reactive memory T cells had joined the SARS-CoV-2 response. The study covered only a couple of mild cases, and larger cohorts including severe cases with pre-infection samples were considered necessary. Balanced CD4/CD8 phenotypes were observed for clones contracting from day 15 to 85, whereas a bias towards CD4+ was observed for a second wave of clones expanding from day 15 to 37.

Details on this clonotype: Its target antigen remains unknown. Nothing much larger sits one base from this clone, and base qualities are not available.

Sequencing relied on an Illumina NovaSeq 6000. TCRalpha and TCRbeta cDNA libraries were built by 5'RACE with constant-segment primers, adding sample barcodes and unique molecular identifiers. RNA was extracted from every sample with Trizol reagent. The libraries were amplified in two PCR steps, and the second step added a second sample barcode and Illumina TruSeq adapters. The libraries were sequenced on an Illumina NovaSeq using 2 x 150 bp paired-end reads. For the original study's pipeline: Reads were demultiplexed and collapsed into UMI-guided consensus sequences with migec v1.2.7. Using mixcr v2.1.11, UMI consensuses were aligned to TRA and TRB V and J templates and then assembled into clonotypes. A clonotype was counted as expanded or contracted only when both edgeR and NoisET called the clonotype significant, with the noise models trained on biological replicates. For edgeR calls, the thresholds were a false discovery rate-adjusted p below 0.01 and a log2 fold-change of 1. As an exploratory analysis of dynamics, PCA with hierarchical clustering was applied to max-normalized trajectories of the 1000 most abundant clonotypes. The CD4 or CD8 phenotype of responding clones was assigned using the separately sequenced CD4+ and CD8+ repertoires. TCRdb reprocessing: public reads trimmed at Q25 with fastp, clones called with MiXCR, in-frame beta chains kept. Identical CDR3 protein sequences are pooled into one entry, listed with their most common genes and DNA. TCRdb, rather than the study authors, made the V and J calls. In this sample the table shows 300,000 to 400,000 distinct CDR3 sequences, 13% of which occur a single time. The ten largest clones add up to over 20% of the sample.

The CDR3 holds 17 amino acids from the cysteine to the phenylalanine. Left in the record is the CDR3 DNA by itself, 51 bases read in frame from the first base. The germline ends are 22 bases apart after V is trimmed by 1 base and J by 7 bases. CDR1 and CDR2, per the germline V gene (reference sequence), are LGHDT and YNNKEL. Ficoll-Paque density gradient centrifugation was the method used to isolate PBMCs. The rearrangement combines TRBV3-1 with TRBJ2-5, with a weak D call of TRBD2 (6 bases match). This receptor was obtained from a man aged 18 to 30 who had mild COVID-19 (a few samples of this study predate the infection). The sample titles of this study are shuffled in the database, so cell type and time point are left out; the donor was told from shared clones. Sequenced material: PBMCs or a T cell subset sorted from them (not recorded which). The DNA sequence reads TGTGCCAGCAGCCAAGGAGCGATGGGCCTCCAGGGAGGGACCCAGTACTTC. This codes for CASSQGAMGLQGGTQYF.